Listed below are T cell receptor beta chains from one sample, sequenced in a study of blood T cell repertoires in COVID-19. Repertoires were generated with immunoSEQ multiplex PCR, while TCRdb's copy carries only in-frame clones and drops some. The sample holds tens of thousands of clones; roughly four fifths are singletons and the top ten take 14% to 15%. Material for sequencing was peripheral blood. Receptor source: an elderly man with acute or convalescent COVID-19. Each CDR3 is given with its conserved first and last residue. A D gene is named only where the DNA matches it firmly. Not all rows give a size; the values are once, few, many and, for expanded clones, a class.

V,size,length,J,D,DNA,CDR3
TRBV30,.,16,TRBJ1-5,.,TGTGCCTGGAGTGTTCACAAAACAGGGAGTCGGCAGCCCCAGCATTTT,CAWSVHKTGSRQPQHF
TRBV12-3/TRBV12-4,.,12,TRBJ2-1,.,TGTGCCAGCAGTTTACGAGGCAATGAGCAGTTCTTC,CASSLRGNEQFF
TRBV30,.,15,TRBJ1-3,TRBD1,TGTGCCTGGAAACGGGACAGGGTGTCTGGAAACACCATATATTTT,CAWKRDRVSGNTIYF
TRBV12-5,.,14,TRBJ2-1,TRBD2,TGTGCTAGTGGTCCTTCGGGTAGCGGGGATGAGCAGTTCTTC,CASGPSGSGDEQFF
TRBV11-2,.,13,TRBJ2-1,.,TGTGCCAGCAGCATAACGACAGCGAATGAGCAGTTCTTC,CASSITTANEQFF
TRBV3-1/TRBV3-2,.,19,TRBJ2-1,TRBD2,TGTGCCAGCAGCCAAGATCCCCCCCAACTAGCGGGGGGGCGCAATGAGCAGTTCTTC,CASSQDPPQLAGGRNEQFF
TRBV9,.,14,TRBJ2-3,TRBD1,TGTGCCAGCAGCCCGGGACAGTCCACAGATACGCAGTATTTT,CASSPGQSTDTQYF
TRBV6-5,few,14,TRBJ1-1,.,TGTGCCAGCAGACCACCGGACACCGACACTGAAGCTTTCTTT,CASRPPDTDTEAFF
TRBV4-2,once,17,TRBJ2-3,.,TGTGCCAGCAGCCAAGTTTCGGGATTCGCCAGCACAGATACGCAGTATTTT,CASSQVSGFASTDTQYF
TRBV5-1,.,17,TRBJ2-3,TRBD1,TGCGCCAGCAGCTCCAGCTACCTGGGACAGAGCACAGATACGCAGTATTTT,CASSSSYLGQSTDTQYF
TRBV7-9,.,16,TRBJ1-1,TRBD1,TGTGCCAGCAGCCCAACTACAGGGGGTGATGCCACTGAAGCTTTCTTT,CASSPTTGGDATEAFF
TRBV5-1,.,13,TRBJ2-1,TRBD2,TGCGCCAGCAGAGGCGGGGGGACAAATGAGCAGTTCTTC,CASRGGGTNEQFF
TRBV2,.,14,TRBJ1-3,.,TGTGCCAGCAGCCTCGGGACCCGGGGGAACACCATATATTTT,CASSLGTRGNTIYF
TRBV3-1/TRBV3-2,.,15,TRBJ2-1,TRBD1,TGTGCCAGCAGCCAAGGAGGGGGCCGGTTCAATGAGCAGTTCTTC,CASSQGGGRFNEQFF
TRBV13,.,16,TRBJ2-1,.,TGTGCCAGCAGCTACGATACCCAGGACTACTACAATGAGCAGTTCTTC,CASSYDTQDYYNEQFF
TRBV6-5,.,14,TRBJ1-3,TRBD1,TGTGCCAGCAGAGGGACAGGGCATGTGGGCACCATATATTTT,CASRGTGHVGTIYF
TRBV24-1,.,16,TRBJ1-2,.,TGTGCCACCCTTGGGGTCAGGGTACATAGATGCTATGGCTACACCTTC,CATLGVRVHRCYGYTF
TRBV18,.,16,TRBJ2-2,.,TGTGCCAGCTCACCACTTGGGGACACTAACACCGGGGAGCTGTTTTTT,CASSPLGDTNTGELFF
TRBV9,.,13,TRBJ2-7,.,TGTGCCAGCAGCGTTGGCGGTCTCTACGAGCAGTACTTC,CASSVGGLYEQYF
TRBV5-1,.,14,TRBJ1-5,.,TGCGCCAGCAGCTACGACGGAGTCAATCAGCCCCAGCATTTT,CASSYDGVNQPQHF
TRBV19,.,18,TRBJ2-3,TRBD2,TGTGCCAGTAGTATAGGGCTAGCGGGGGGACATCTATCCGATACGCAGTATTTT,CASSIGLAGGHLSDTQYF
TRBV5-4,.,15,TRBJ2-2,TRBD1,TGTGCCAGCAGTAAGGACAGGCTAAACACCGGGGAGCTGTTTTTT,CASSKDRLNTGELFF
TRBV5-1,.,20,TRBJ2-5,TRBD1,TGCGCCAGCAGCCCCGGAGGCCCTTCAGGGGACAGGGGGCTGGGAGAGACCCAGTACTTC,CASSPGGPSGDRGLGETQYF
TRBV14,.,12,TRBJ2-7,.,TGTGCCAGCAGCCCCTTCACGGGGGAGCAGTACTTC,CASSPFTGEQYF
TRBV19,.,13,TRBJ1-2,.,TGTGCCAGTAGAGACGCAGGAATCTATGGCTACACCTTC,CASRDAGIYGYTF
TRBV5-6,.,14,TRBJ1-2,.,TGTGCCAGCAGCTTTGGCGACAGAGAGTATGGCTACACCTTC,CASSFGDREYGYTF
TRBV11-2,.,14,TRBJ2-5,TRBD1,TGTGCCAGCAGCTTAGTCAGGGGCACAGGGGACCAGTACTTC,CASSLVRGTGDQYF
TRBV19,.,16,TRBJ2-2,TRBD1,TGTGCCAGTAGTATTAAGACGACAGGGAGCGCCGGGGAGCTGTTTTTT,CASSIKTTGSAGELFF
TRBV18,.,14,TRBJ2-7,TRBD1,TGTGCCAGCTCACTCGGGACAGGGTTTCACGAGCAGTACTTC,CASSLGTGFHEQYF
TRBV5-8,.,16,TRBJ1-2,.,TGTGCCAGCAGCTTGGGGAGGGTGAACACTAACTATGGCTACACCTTC,CASSLGRVNTNYGYTF
TRBV19,.,13,TRBJ1-1,TRBD1,TGTGCCAGTACTACAGGGGCCGACACTGAAGCTTTCTTT,CASTTGADTEAFF
TRBV4-1,.,15,TRBJ1-5,.,TGCGCCAGCAGCCAAGAAACAGGGTTCGATCAGCCCCAGCATTTT,CASSQETGFDQPQHF
TRBV5-1,.,12,TRBJ1-1,.,TGCGCCAGCAGCGGTACAGGCACTGAAGCTTTCTTT,CASSGTGTEAFF
TRBV7-9,.,15,TRBJ2-1,TRBD2,TGTGCCAGCAGCCAGACTAGCGGGGTTGTAGGAGAGCAGTTCTTC,CASSQTSGVVGEQFF
TRBV4-2,.,18,TRBJ2-1,TRBD2,TGTGCCAGCAGCCAAGGGGGAGGTAGCGGGGGAGGATACAATGAGCAGTTCTTC,CASSQGGGSGGGYNEQFF
TRBV4-1,.,16,TRBJ2-3,TRBD2,TGCGCCAGCAGCCAAGTAGCTAGCGGGGGGACAGATACGCAGTATTTT,CASSQVASGGTDTQYF
TRBV12-3/TRBV12-4,.,12,TRBJ1-2,.,TGTGCCAGCAGTTCAGAATTCTATGGCTACACCTTC,CASSSEFYGYTF
TRBV12-3/TRBV12-4,.,13,TRBJ1-5,TRBD1,TGTGCCAGCAGCACGGACAGGGCCCAGCCCCAGCATTTT,CASSTDRAQPQHF
TRBV5-1,.,16,TRBJ2-4,.,TGCGCCAGCTCCCCCGGTCACAGGCTAGCCAAAAACATTCAGTACTTC,CASSPGHRLAKNIQYF
TRBV2,.,13,TRBJ1-2,TRBD1,TGTGCCAGCCGGGACAGGGGGTCCCTAGGCTACACCTTC,CASRDRGSLGYTF
TRBV5-4,.,13,TRBJ2-7,TRBD1,TGTGCCAGCAGCCGAAAACAGGGGGACGAGCAGTACTTC,CASSRKQGDEQYF
TRBV25-1,.,15,TRBJ2-2,.,TGTGCCAGCAGTGAAACCCGACAAAACACCGGGGAGCTGTTTTTT,CASSETRQNTGELFF
TRBV5-4,.,16,TRBJ2-3,TRBD1,TGTGCCAGCAGCTTGGGGGGTCGAGGGGGCGAAGGTACGCAGTATTTT,CASSLGGRGGEGTQYF
TRBV7-7,.,13,TRBJ1-4,.,TGTGCTAGCAGCCCCGGTCGATGGGAAAAACTGTTTTTT,CASSPGRWEKLFF
TRBV11-1,.,14,TRBJ2-7,.,TGTGCCAGCAGCTTAGCTGGGGCCACCTACGAGCAGTACTTC,CASSLAGATYEQYF
TRBV3-1/TRBV3-2,.,14,TRBJ2-5,TRBD2,TGTGCCATCGGGACTAGAGGGGCTCCAGAGACCCAGTACTTC,CAIGTRGAPETQYF
TRBV6-5,.,14,TRBJ2-7,TRBD1,TGTGCCAGCAGTTACCTACAGGGGCGGTACGAGCAGTACTTC,CASSYLQGRYEQYF
TRBV5-8,.,15,TRBJ1-2,.,TGTGCCAGCAGCTTGGTGTGGGTTGGAGGCTATGGCTACACCTTC,CASSLVWVGGYGYTF
TRBV28,once,15,TRBJ2-2,.,TGTGCCAGCAGTTTAAGGACAGTAAACACCGGGGAGCTGTTTTTT,CASSLRTVNTGELFF
TRBV5-1,.,13,TRBJ1-2,.,TGCGCCAGCAGCTTGGGCAGGGACTATGGCTACACCTTC,CASSLGRDYGYTF
TRBV7-3,.,14,TRBJ2-7,.,TGTGCCAGCAGCTTAAGAGGCGGCCCTTACGAGCAGTACTTC,CASSLRGGPYEQYF
TRBV18,.,15,TRBJ1-2,TRBD1,TGTGCCAGCTCAAACCGGGACAGGGCTGACTATGGCTACACCTTC,CASSNRDRADYGYTF